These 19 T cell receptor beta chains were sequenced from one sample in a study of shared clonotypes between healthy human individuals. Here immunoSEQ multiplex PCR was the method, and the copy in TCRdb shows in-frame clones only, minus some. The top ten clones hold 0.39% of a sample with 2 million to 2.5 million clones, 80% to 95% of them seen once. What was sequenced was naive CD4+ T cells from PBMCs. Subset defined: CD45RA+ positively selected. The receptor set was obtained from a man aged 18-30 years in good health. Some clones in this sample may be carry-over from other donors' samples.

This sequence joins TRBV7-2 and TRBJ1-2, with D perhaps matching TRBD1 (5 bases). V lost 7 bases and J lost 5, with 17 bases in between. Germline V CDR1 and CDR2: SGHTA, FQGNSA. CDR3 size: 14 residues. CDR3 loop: CASTPGYAGYGYTF. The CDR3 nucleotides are TGTGCCAGCACCCCAGGGTACGCGGGATATGGCTACACCTTC.

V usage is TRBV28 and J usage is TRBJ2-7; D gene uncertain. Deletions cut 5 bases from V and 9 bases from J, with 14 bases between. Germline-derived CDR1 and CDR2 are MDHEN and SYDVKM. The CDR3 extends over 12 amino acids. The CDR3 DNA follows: TGTGCCAGCAGTCCCCCCGGTCCGGGGCAGTACTTC. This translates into CASSPPGPGQYF.

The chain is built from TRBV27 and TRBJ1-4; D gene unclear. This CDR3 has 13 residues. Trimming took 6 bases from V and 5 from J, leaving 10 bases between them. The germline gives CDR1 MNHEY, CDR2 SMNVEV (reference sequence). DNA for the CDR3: TGTGCCAGCAGCTTCCGGGCAAATGAAAAACTGTTTTTT. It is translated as CASSFRANEKLFF.

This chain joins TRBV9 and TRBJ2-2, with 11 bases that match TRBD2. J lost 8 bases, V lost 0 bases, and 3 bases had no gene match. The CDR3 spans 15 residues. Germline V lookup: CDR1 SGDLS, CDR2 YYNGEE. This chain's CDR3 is CASSVGLAGRGELFF. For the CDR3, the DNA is TGTGCCAGCAGCGTAGGACTAGCGGGGAGAGGGGAGCTGTTTTTT.

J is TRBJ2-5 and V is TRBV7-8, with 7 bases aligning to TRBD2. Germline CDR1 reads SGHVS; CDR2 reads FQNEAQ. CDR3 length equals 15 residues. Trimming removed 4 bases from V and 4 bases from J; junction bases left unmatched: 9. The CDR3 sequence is CASSSPRGRGETQYF. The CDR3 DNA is TGTGCCAGCAGCTCCCCTCGTGGGAGGGGAGAGACCCAGTACTTC.

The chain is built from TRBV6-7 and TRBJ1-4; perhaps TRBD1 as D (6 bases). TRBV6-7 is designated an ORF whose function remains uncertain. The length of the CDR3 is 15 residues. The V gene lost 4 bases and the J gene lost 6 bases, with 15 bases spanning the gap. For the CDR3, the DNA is TGTGCCAGCAGTTCCAGGCAGGGGCTCCATGAAAAACTGTTTTTT. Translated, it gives CASSSRQGLHEKLFF.

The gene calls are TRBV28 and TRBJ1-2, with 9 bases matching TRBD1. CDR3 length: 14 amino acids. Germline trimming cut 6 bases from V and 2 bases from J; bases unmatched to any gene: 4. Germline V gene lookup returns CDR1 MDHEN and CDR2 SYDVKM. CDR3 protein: CASRPGTGNYGYTF. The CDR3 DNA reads TGTGCCAGCAGACCCGGGACAGGGAACTATGGCTACACCTTC.

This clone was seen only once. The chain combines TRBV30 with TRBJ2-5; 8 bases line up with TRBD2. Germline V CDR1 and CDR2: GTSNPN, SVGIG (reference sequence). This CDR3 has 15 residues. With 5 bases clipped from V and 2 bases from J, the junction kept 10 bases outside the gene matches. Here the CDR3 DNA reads TGTGCCTGGGGGGGCCCCGGGACTAGACAAGAGACCCAGTACTTC. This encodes CAWGGPGTRQETQYF.

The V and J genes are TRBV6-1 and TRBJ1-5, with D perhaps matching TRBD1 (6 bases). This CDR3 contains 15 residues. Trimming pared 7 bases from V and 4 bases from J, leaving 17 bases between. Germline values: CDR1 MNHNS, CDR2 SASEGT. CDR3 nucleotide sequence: TGTGCCAGCATTGGTGACAGGTTGATTAATCAGCCCCAGCATTTT. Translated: CASIGDRLINQPQHF.

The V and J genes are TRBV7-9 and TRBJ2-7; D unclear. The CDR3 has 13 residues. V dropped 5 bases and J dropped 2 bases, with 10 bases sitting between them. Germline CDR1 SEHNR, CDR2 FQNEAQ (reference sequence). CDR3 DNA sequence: TGTGCCAGCAGCATTCGGACGGCCTACGAGCAGTACTTC. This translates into CASSIRTAYEQYF.

Here the CDR3 DNA reads TGTGCCAGCAGCACCATTAATGGCGAGCAGTACTTC. Translating it yields CASSTINGEQYF. This chain links TRBV21-1 with TRBJ2-7. TRBV21-1 is deemed a pseudogene. The CDR3 is 12 residues long.

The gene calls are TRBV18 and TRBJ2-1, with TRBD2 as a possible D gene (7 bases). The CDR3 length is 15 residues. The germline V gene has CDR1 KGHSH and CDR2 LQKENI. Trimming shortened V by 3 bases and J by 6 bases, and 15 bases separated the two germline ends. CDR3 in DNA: TGTGCCAGCTCACCTTACGGGGGGCCGGTCAATGAGCAGTTCTTC. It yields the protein CASSPYGGPVNEQFF.

Here the CDR3 reads CASSIGPDGEQFF. CDR3 nucleotides: TGTGCCAGTAGTATCGGCCCAGATGGAGAGCAGTTCTTC. V and J are TRBV19 and TRBJ2-1, with D uncertain. The CDR3 is 13 amino acids. From germline, CDR1 is LNHDA and CDR2 SQIVND (reference sequence). Trimming cost V 3 bases and J 10 bases, with 13 bases left between them.

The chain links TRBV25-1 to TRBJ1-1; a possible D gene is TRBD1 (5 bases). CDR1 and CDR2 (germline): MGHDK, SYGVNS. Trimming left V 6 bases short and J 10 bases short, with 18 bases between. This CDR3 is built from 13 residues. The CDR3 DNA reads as TGTGCCAGCAGACCCTCGGGGGACGCGACAGCTTTCTTT. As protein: CASRPSGDATAFF.

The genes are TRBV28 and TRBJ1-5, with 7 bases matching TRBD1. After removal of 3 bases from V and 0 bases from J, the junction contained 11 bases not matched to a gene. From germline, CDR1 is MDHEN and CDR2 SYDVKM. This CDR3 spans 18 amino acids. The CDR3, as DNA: TGTGCCAGCAGTTTGGGACAGCGAAGGGCGTATAGCAATCAGCCCCAGCATTTT. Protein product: CASSLGQRRAYSNQPQHF.

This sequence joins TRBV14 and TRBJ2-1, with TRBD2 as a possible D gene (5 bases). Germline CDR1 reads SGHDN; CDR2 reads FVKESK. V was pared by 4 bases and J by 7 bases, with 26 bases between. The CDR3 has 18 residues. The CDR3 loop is CASSPLEAWTELRNEQFF. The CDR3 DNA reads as TGTGCCAGCAGCCCCCTGGAGGCCTGGACTGAACTGAGGAATGAGCAGTTCTTC.

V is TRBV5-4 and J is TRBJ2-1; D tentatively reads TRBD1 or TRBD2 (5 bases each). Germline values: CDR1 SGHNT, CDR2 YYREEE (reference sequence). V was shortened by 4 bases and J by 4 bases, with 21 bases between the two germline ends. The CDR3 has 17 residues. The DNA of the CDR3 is TGTGCCAGCAGCCTAAGGTCCGGGACCACCACTTACAATGAGCAGTTCTTC. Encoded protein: CASSLRSGTTTYNEQFF. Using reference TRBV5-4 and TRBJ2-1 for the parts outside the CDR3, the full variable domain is ETGVTQSPTHLIKTRGQQVTLRCSSQSGHNTVSWYQQALGQGPQFIFQYYREEENGRGNFPPRFSGLQFPNYSSELNVNALELDDSALYLCASSLRSGTTTYNEQFFGPGTRLTVL.

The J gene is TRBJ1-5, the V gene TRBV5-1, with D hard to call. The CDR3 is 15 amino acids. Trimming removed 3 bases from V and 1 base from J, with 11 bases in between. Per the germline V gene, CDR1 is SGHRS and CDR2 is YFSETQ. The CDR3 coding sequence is TGCGCCAGCAGCTCGGACGGAGGGAGCAATCAGCCCCAGCATTTT. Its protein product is CASSSDGGSNQPQHF.

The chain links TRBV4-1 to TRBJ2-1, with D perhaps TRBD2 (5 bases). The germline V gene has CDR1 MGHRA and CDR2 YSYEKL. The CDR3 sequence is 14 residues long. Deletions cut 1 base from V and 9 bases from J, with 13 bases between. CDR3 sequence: CASSQVILVSEQFF. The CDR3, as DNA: TGCGCCAGCAGCCAAGTTATACTAGTGAGTGAGCAGTTCTTC.